The 13 T cell receptor beta chains below come from one sample, sequenced in a study of Ad26.COV2.S vaccination and SARS-CoV-2 variants. Assay used: immunoSEQ multiplex PCR; TCRdb lists only in-frame clones, some missing. The profile covers hundreds of thousands of clones, with roughly 85% appearing a single time and almost 7.5% taken by the ten largest. Documented treatment: some 20 received Ad26.COV2.S at low or high dose, single or two shots; about 5 received placebo; per-sample allocation not given. Samples were taken on day 63 after the first vaccine or placebo injection. The specimen was peripheral blood, collected in a trial of Ad26.COV2.S vaccine versus placebo. Receptor source: a person between 18 and 59 years old who received the Ad26.COV2.S COVID-19 vaccine or a placebo.

The chain is built from TRBV6-1 and TRBJ1-1; D remains ambiguous. V was cut by 3 bases and J by 7 bases, with 12 bases left in between. Germline assignment: CDR1 MNHNS and CDR2 SASEGT. This CDR3 has 13 residues. The CDR3 nucleotides are TGTGCCAGCAGTGAGTTCGGCGGAGGTGAAGCTTTCTTT. Protein product: CASSEFGGGEAFF.

This chain connects TRBV30 to TRBJ1-2, with D unclear. The CDR3 extends over 14 amino acids. V was cut by 3 bases and J by 4 bases, with 15 bases left in between. Germline assignment: CDR1 GTSNPN and CDR2 SVGIG (reference sequence). The CDR3 bases are TGTGCCTGGAGAACTTCGTGGCCGTCCTATGGCTACACCTTC. It codes for CAWRTSWPSYGYTF.

The rearrangement joins TRBV11-3 to TRBJ2-1; 8 bases fit TRBD2. Per germline, CDR1 SGHNT and CDR2 YENEEA. This CDR3 is 14 amino acids long. V was clipped by 4 bases and J by 5 bases; unmatched bases: 4. The CDR3 DNA follows: TGTGCCAGCAGCTCGGGGGGGCGGAACAATGAGCAGTTCTTC. Translated, it gives CASSSGGRNNEQFF.

V and J are TRBV27 and TRBJ2-1, with 7 bases that match TRBD1. Trimming removed 6 bases from V and 3 bases from J; junction bases left unmatched: 8. This CDR3 is built from 15 residues. Germline CDR1 reads MNHEY; CDR2 reads SMNVEV (reference sequence). CDR3 sequence reads: CASRPGQPYYNEQFF. CDR3 DNA sequence: TGTGCCAGCAGACCGGGACAGCCATACTACAATGAGCAGTTCTTC.

The genes are TRBV10-2 and TRBJ1-1, with D perhaps matching TRBD1 (6 bases). V was trimmed by 7 bases and J by 0 bases, leaving 9 bases between them. The CDR3 loop spans 13 amino acids. The germline V gene has CDR1 WSHSY and CDR2 SAAADI. Written as DNA, the CDR3 is TGCGCCAGCACCGGACAGTTGAACACTGAAGCTTTCTTT. This encodes CASTGQLNTEAFF.

The gene calls are TRBV24-1 and TRBJ1-1; perhaps TRBD1 as D (6 bases). Trimming shortened V by 0 bases and J by 3 bases, and 16 bases separated the two germline ends. The CDR3 length is 17 residues. In germline, CDR1 is KGHDR, CDR2 SFDVKD. The CDR3 DNA reads TGTGCCACCAGTGATTTGCATAGGGGGGCAACCTACACTGAAGCTTTCTTT. Encoded protein: CATSDLHRGATYTEAFF.

The genes are TRBV5-5 and TRBJ2-7; 12 nucleotides line up with TRBD2. In germline, CDR1 is SGHKS, CDR2 YYEKEE (reference sequence). The trim removed 2 bases at V and 6 bases at J, leaving 6 bases unmatched. CDR3 length: 15 residues. CDR3 sequence (DNA): TGTGCCAGCAGCTTCCTAGCGGGGGGGCCAGGCGAGCAGTACTTC. It encodes CASSFLAGGPGEQYF.

The chain has TRBV28 and TRBJ1-2, with no clear D. V was shortened by 6 bases and J by 3 bases, with 14 bases between the two germline ends. The germline V gene encodes CDR1 MDHEN and CDR2 SYDVKM. The CDR3 length is 14 residues. CDR3 in amino acids: CASSPAGVYYGYTF. The DNA of the CDR3 is TGTGCCAGCAGCCCTGCCGGGGTGTACTATGGCTACACCTTC.

The rearrangement links TRBV7-6 to TRBJ1-2; D is undetermined. V dropped 5 bases and J dropped 7 bases, with 17 bases sitting between them. CDR1 and CDR2 (germline): SGHVS, FNYEAQ. The CDR3 extends over 14 amino acids. The chain's CDR3 is CASSGDIPSGGYTF. The CDR3 bases are TGTGCCAGCAGCGGCGACATCCCTTCGGGTGGCTACACCTTC.

The chain is built from TRBV7-3 and TRBJ2-7; D is possibly TRBD2 (7 bases). Trimming took off 5 bases at V and 6 bases at J, with 17 bases between the two ends. CDR1 is SGHTA and CDR2 is FQGTGA in the germline V gene. The CDR3 is 14 residues long. CDR3 in amino acids: CASSPQGGGSEQYF. The CDR3 DNA reads as TGTGCCAGCAGCCCACAGGGCGGGGGAAGCGAGCAGTACTTC.

This chain uses TRBV5-1 with TRBJ2-1; maybe TRBD1 (6 bases). The germline CDR1 and CDR2 sequences are SGHRS and YFSETQ. The V and J ends lost 4 bases and 0 bases respectively, with 14 bases between them. CDR3 size: 16 residues. The CDR3 bases are TGCGCCAGCAGCCCGCGAATGGGGGCCTCCTACAATGAGCAGTTCTTC. It encodes CASSPRMGASYNEQFF.

V usage is TRBV7-3 and J usage is TRBJ2-1; possibly TRBD2 for D (5 bases). CDR3 length: 11 residues. Trimming removed 5 bases from V and 11 bases from J, with 10 bases in between. The germline V gene encodes CDR1 SGHTA and CDR2 FQGTGA. Written as DNA, the CDR3 is TGTGCCAGCAGCGCGGGCGGCCAGCAGTTCTTC. This gives the protein CASSAGGQQFF.

The genes are TRBV14 and TRBJ2-1, with a tentative D call TRBD2 (7 bases). Trimming left V 2 bases short and J 7 bases short, with 21 bases between. Germline CDR1 SGHDN, CDR2 FVKESK. The CDR3 sequence is 17 residues long. The CDR3, as DNA: TGTGCCAGCAGCCAATCAGGAGGGGGGGGAAGGATAAATGAGCAGTTCTTC. It yields the protein CASSQSGGGGRINEQFF.